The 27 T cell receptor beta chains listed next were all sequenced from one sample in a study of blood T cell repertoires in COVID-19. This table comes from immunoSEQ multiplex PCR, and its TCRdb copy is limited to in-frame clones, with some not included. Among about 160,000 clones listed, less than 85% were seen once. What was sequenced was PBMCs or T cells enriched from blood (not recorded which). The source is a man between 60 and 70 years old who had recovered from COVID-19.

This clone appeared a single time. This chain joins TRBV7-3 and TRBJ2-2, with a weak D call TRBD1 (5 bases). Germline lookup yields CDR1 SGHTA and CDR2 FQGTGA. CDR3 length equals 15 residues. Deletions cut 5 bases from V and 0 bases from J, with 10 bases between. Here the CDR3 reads CASSRRTSNTGELFF. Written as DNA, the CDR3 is TGTGCCAGCAGCCGTCGGACATCGAACACCGGGGAGCTGTTTTTT.

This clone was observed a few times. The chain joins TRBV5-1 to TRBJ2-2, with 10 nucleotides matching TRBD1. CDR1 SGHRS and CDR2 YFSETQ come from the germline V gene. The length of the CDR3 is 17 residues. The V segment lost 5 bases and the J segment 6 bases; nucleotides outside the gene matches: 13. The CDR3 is CASSSRDRGWMAGELFF. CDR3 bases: TGCGCCAGCAGTTCCCGGGACAGGGGATGGATGGCCGGGGAGCTGTTTTTT.

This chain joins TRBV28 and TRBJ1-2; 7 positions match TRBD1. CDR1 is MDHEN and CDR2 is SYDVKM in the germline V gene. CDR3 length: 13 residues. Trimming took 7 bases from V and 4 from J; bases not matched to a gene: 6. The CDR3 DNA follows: TGTGCCAGCATTGCACAGGGGACCTATGGCTACACCTTC. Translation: CASIAQGTYGYTF.

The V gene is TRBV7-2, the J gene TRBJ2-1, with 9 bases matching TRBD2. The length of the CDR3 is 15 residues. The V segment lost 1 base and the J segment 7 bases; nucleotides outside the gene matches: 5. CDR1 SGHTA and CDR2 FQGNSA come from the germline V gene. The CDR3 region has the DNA TGTGCCAGCAGCTTAGGCGGGAGGGGGTTAAATGAGCAGTTCTTC. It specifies CASSLGGRGLNEQFF.

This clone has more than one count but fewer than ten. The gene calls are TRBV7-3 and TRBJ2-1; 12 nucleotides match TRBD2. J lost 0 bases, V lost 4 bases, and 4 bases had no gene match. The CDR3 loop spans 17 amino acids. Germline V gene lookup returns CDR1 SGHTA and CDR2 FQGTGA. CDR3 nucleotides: TGTGCCAGCAGCTCAAAGACTAGCGGGAGCTCCTACAATGAGCAGTTCTTC. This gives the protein CASSSKTSGSSYNEQFF.

The CDR3 DNA follows: TGTGCCAGCAGCGTAGCCCGGACTACCGAGCAGTACTTC. This gives the protein CASSVARTTEQYF. The chain is built from TRBV9 and TRBJ2-7; tentative D call: TRBD2 (6 bases). V lost 0 bases and J 6 bases, leaving 10 bases between the germline ends. The V gene's germline CDR1 is SGDLS and CDR2 YYNGEE. This CDR3 region has 13 residues.

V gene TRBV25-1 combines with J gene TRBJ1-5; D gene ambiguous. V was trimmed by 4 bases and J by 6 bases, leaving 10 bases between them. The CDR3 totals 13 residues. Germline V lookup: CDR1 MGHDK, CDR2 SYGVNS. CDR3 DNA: TGTGCCAGCAGTGGTAGCTCGGTTCAGCCCCAGCATTTT. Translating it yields CASSGSSVQPQHF.

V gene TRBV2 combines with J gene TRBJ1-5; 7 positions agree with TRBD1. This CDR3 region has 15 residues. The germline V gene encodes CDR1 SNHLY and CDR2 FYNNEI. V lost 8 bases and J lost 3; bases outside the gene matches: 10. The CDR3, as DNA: TGTGCCAGCGGGGCCGGGACAGCTAACAATCAGCCCCAGCATTTT. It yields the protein CASGAGTANNQPQHF.

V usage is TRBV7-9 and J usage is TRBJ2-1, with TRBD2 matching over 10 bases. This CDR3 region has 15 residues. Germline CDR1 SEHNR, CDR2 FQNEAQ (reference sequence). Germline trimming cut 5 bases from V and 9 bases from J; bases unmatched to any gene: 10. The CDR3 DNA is TGTGCCAGCAGCGCAAGAGCGGGGGGGCACGGTGAGCAGTTCTTC. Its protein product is CASSARAGGHGEQFF. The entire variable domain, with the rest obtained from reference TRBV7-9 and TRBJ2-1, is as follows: DTGVSQNPRHKITKRGQNVTFRCDPISEHNRLYWYRQTLGQGPEFLTYFQNEAQLEKSRLLSDRFSAERPKGSFSTLEIQRTEQGDSAMYLCASSARAGGHGEQFFGPGTRLTVL.

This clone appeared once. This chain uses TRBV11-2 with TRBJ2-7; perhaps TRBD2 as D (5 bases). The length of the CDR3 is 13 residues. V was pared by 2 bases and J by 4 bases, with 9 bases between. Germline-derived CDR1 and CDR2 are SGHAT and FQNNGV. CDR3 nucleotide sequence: TGTGCCAGCAGCTTAAGCACGGGGTACGAGCAGTACTTC. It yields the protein CASSLSTGYEQYF.

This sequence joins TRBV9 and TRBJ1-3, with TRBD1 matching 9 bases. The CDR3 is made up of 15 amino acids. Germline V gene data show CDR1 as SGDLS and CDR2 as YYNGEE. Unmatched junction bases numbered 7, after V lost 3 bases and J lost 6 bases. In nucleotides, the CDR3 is TGTGCCAGCAGCGCTGGGACAGGGTGGGTAAACACCATATATTTT. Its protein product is CASSAGTGWVNTIYF.

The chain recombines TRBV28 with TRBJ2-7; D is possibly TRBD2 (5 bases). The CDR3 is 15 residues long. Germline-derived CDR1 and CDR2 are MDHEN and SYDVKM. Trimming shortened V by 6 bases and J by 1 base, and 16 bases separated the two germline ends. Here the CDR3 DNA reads TGTGCCAGCAGACTCGGAGGTAGACGTTCCTACGAGCAGTACTTC. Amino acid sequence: CASRLGGRRSYEQYF.

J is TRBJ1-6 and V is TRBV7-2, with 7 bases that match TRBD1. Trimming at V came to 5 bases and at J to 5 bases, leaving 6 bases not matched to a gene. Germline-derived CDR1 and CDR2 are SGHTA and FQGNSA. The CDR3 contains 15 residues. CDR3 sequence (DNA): TGTGCCAGCAGCACGGGACAGAGTAATAATTCACCCCTCCACTTT. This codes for CASSTGQSNNSPLHF.

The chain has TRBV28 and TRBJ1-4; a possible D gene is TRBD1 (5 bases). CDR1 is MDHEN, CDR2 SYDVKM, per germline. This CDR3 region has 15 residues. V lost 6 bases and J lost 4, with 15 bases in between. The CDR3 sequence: CASSAPRGFNEKLFF. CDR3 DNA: TGTGCCAGCAGCGCTCCTAGGGGTTTTAATGAAAAACTGTTTTTT.

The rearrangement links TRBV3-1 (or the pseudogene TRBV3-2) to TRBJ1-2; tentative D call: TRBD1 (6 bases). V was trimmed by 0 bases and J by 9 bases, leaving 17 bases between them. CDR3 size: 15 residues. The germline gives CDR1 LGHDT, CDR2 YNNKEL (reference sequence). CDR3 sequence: CASSQDLVGGTSYTF. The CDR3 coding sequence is TGTGCCAGCAGCCAAGATCTAGTAGGGGGTACGAGCTACACCTTC.

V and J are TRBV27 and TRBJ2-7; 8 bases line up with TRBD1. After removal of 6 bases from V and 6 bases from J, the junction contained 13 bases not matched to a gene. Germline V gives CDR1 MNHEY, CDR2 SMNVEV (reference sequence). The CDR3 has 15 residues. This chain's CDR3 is CASSSLGQGGSEQYF. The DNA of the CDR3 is TGTGCCAGCAGCTCGCTCGGACAGGGTGGGAGCGAGCAGTACTTC.

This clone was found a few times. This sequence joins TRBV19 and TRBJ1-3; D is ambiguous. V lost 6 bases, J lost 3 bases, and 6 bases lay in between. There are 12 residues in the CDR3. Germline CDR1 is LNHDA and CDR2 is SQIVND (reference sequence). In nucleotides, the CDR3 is TGTGCCAGTAGGAGTGATGGAAACACCATATATTTT. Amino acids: CASRSDGNTIYF.

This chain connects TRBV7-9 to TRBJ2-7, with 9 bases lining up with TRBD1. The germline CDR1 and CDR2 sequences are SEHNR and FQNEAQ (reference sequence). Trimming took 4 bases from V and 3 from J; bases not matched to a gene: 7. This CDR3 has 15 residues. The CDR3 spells CASSSWGQGFYEQYF. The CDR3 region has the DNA TGTGCCAGCAGCTCATGGGGACAGGGCTTCTACGAGCAGTACTTC. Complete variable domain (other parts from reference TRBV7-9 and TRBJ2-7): DTGVSQNPRHKITKRGQNVTFRCDPISEHNRLYWYRQTLGQGPEFLTYFQNEAQLEKSRLLSDRFSAERPKGSFSTLEIQRTEQGDSAMYLCASSSWGQGFYEQYFGPGTRLTVT.

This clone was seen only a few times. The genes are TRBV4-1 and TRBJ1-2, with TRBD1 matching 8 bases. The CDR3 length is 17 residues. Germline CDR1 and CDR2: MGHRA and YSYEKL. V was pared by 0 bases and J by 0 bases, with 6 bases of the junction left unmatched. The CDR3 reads CASSQEGTGFSNYGYTF. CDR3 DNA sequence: TGCGCCAGCAGCCAAGAAGGGACAGGCTTCTCTAACTATGGCTACACCTTC.

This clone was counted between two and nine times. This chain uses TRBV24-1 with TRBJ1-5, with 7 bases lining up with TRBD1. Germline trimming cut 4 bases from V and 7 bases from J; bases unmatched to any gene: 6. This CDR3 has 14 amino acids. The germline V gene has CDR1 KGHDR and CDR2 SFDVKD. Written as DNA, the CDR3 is TGTGCCACCAGTGACTTCGACAGGGAACAGCCCCAGCATTTT. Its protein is CATSDFDREQPQHF.

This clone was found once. The CDR3 coding sequence is TGTGCCAGCAGCGTTGGGACCTCGGGGGCCTACGAGCAGTACTTC. Translating gives CASSVGTSGAYEQYF. The chain links TRBV9 to TRBJ2-7, with D possibly TRBD2 on 6 matching bases. There are 15 residues in the CDR3. Looked up from germline, CDR1 is SGDLS and CDR2 is YYNGEE. The ends were cut back, 2 bases at V and 2 bases at J, with 14 bases in the middle.

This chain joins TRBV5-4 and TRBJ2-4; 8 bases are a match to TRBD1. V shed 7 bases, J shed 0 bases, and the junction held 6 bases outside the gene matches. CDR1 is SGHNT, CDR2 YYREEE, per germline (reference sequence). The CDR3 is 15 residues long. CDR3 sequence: CASSGTGLAKNIQYF. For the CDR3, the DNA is TGTGCCAGCTCGGGGACAGGATTAGCCAAAAACATTCAGTACTTC.

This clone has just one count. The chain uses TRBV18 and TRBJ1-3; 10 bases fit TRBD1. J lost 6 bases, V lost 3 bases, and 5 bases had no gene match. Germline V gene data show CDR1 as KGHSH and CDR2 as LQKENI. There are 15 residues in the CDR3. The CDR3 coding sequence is TGTGCCAGCTCACCGCGAGGGACAGGGGAAAACACCATATATTTT. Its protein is CASSPRGTGENTIYF.

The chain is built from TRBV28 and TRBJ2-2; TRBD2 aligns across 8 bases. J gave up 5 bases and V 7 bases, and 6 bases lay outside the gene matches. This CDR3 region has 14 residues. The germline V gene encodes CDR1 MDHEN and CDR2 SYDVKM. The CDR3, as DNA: TGTGCCAGCATAAGCGGGGGAGGTACCGGGGAGCTGTTTTTT. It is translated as CASISGGGTGELFF.

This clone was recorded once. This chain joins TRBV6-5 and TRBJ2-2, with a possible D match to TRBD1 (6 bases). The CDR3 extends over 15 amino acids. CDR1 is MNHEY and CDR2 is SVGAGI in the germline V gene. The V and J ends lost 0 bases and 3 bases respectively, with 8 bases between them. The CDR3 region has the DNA TGTGCCAGCAGTTACTCCGACAGGTACACCGGGGAGCTGTTTTTT. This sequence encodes CASSYSDRYTGELFF.

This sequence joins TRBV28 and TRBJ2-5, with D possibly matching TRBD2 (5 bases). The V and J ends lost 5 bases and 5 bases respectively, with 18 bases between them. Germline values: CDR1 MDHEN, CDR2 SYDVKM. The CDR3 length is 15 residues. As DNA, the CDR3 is TGTGCCAGCAGTAGCGTCTGGAGGAAGCTGGAGACCCAGTACTTC. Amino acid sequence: CASSSVWRKLETQYF.

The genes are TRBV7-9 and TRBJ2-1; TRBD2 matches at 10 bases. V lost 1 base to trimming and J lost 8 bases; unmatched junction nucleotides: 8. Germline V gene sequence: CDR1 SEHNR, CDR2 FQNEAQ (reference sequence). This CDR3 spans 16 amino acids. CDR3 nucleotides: TGTGCCAGCAGCTTAGTGGGGACTAGCGATCGGTATGAGCAGTTCTTC. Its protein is CASSLVGTSDRYEQFF.